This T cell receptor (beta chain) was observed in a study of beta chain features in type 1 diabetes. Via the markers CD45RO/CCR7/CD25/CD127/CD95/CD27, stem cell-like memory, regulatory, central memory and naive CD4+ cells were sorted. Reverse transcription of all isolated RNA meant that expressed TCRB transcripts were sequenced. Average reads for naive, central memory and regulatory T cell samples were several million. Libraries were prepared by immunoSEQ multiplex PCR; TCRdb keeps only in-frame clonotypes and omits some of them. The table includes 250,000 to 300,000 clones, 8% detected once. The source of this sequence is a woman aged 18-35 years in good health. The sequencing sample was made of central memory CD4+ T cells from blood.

The CDR3 region is CASSKGLAGGETQYF. The CDR3 DNA reads TGCGCCAGCAGCAAGGGACTAGCGGGAGGAGAGACCCAGTACTTC. This chain joins TRBV5-1 and TRBJ2-5; 15 positions agree with TRBD2. Germline CDR1 SGHRS, CDR2 YFSETQ. The CDR3 totals 15 residues. J gave up 4 bases and V 4 bases, and 2 bases lay outside the gene matches.